The 16 T cell receptor beta chains below all came from one sample that was sequenced in a study of blood T cell repertoires in COVID-19. Assay used: immunoSEQ multiplex PCR; TCRdb lists only in-frame clones, some missing. The table lists some 300,000 clones, roughly nine tenths of them singletons, with approximately 2.9% in the top ten. Input material: PBMCs or T cells enriched from blood (not recorded which). These receptor sequences come from a woman between 45 and 60 years old who had been exposed to COVID-19.

The chain has TRBV4-2 and TRBJ2-3; unclear D gene. CDR3 size: 13 residues. With 3 bases removed from V and 1 base from J, the gap between germline ends came to 5 bases. CDR1 and CDR2 (germline): LGHNA, YNFKEQ. The CDR3 sequence is CASSQAGTDTQYF. CDR3 in DNA: TGTGCCAGCAGCCAGGCGGGCACAGATACGCAGTATTTT.

This chain joins TRBV10-3 and TRBJ2-1, with 8 bases aligning to TRBD2. Germline V gene sequence: CDR1 ENHRY, CDR2 SYGVKD. The CDR3 is made up of 13 amino acids. Losses at the gene ends were 3 bases for V and 10 bases for J; bases not matched to a gene: 5. CDR3 loop: CAISEGGGIEQFF. The CDR3 region has the DNA TGTGCCATCAGTGAAGGCGGGGGGATAGAGCAGTTCTTC.

The chain links TRBV5-6 to TRBJ2-7, with 7 bases lining up with TRBD2. There are 12 residues in the CDR3. The junction had 3 bases not matched to a gene; V was cut back by 3 bases and J by 6 bases. Germline CDR1 and CDR2: SGHDT and YYEEEE. For the CDR3, the DNA is TGTGCCAGCAGCTGGGGGGGGTCCGAGCAGTACTTC. Translating gives CASSWGGSEQYF.

The chain uses TRBV19 and TRBJ1-5; 9 bases line up with TRBD1. CDR3 length: 16 residues. Germline loops: CDR1 LNHDA, CDR2 SQIVND (reference sequence). Trimming removed 4 bases from V and 6 bases from J; junction bases left unmatched: 10. The CDR3 DNA reads TGTGCCAGTAGTAGACTTGGGGACAGGGTTACTCAGCCCCAGCATTTT. As protein: CASSRLGDRVTQPQHF. The variable domain in full, with the rest retrieved from reference TRBV19 and TRBJ1-5, is DGGITQSPKYLFRKEGQNVTLSCEQNLNHDAMYWYRQDPGQGLRLIYYSQIVNDFQKGDIAEGYSVSREKKESFPLTVTSAQKNPTAFYLCASSRLGDRVTQPQHFGDGTRLSIL.

The chain recombines TRBV5-1 with TRBJ1-2; 10 bases agree with TRBD1. The CDR3 spans 15 residues. The V segment lost 0 bases and the J segment 5 bases; nucleotides outside the gene matches: 4. Looked up from germline, CDR1 is SGHRS and CDR2 is YFSETQ. Here the CDR3 reads CASSLVTGGSYGYTF. CDR3 coding DNA: TGCGCCAGCAGCTTGGTGACAGGGGGCAGTTATGGCTACACCTTC.

V gene TRBV5-1 combines with J gene TRBJ2-3, with D unclear. V was clipped by 3 bases and J by 3 bases, with 11 bases between them. The CDR3 is 14 amino acids. The germline gives CDR1 SGHRS, CDR2 YFSETQ. The CDR3 loop reads CASSWSEPTDTQYF. CDR3 coding DNA: TGCGCCAGCAGCTGGAGCGAGCCGACAGATACGCAGTATTTT.

This clone was found a few times. This chain's CDR3 is CASGRDRYTDTQYF. CDR3 coding DNA: TGTGCCAGCGGGCGGGACAGGTACACAGATACGCAGTATTTT. The J gene is TRBJ2-3, the V gene TRBV19, with 8 bases matching TRBD1. Germline CDR1 is LNHDA and CDR2 is SQIVND (reference sequence). V shed 9 bases and J 2 bases; nucleotides not matched to a gene: 7. The CDR3 is 14 residues long. The whole variable domain, remainder taken from reference TRBV19 and TRBJ2-3, is DGGITQSPKYLFRKEGQNVTLSCEQNLNHDAMYWYRQDPGQGLRLIYYSQIVNDFQKGDIAEGYSVSREKKESFPLTVTSAQKNPTAFYLCASGRDRYTDTQYFGPGTRLTVL.

V gene TRBV2 combines with J gene TRBJ1-1; 7 bases map to TRBD1. This CDR3 has 15 residues. V lost 6 bases to trimming and J lost 0 bases; unmatched junction nucleotides: 7. Germline CDR1 is SNHLY and CDR2 is FYNNEI. CDR3 protein: CASRPPGQMNTEAFF. CDR3 nucleotides: TGTGCCAGCAGGCCTCCGGGACAGATGAACACTGAAGCTTTCTTT. Combining the CDR3 with reference TRBV2 and TRBJ1-1 gives the whole variable domain EPEVTQTPSHQVTQMGQEVILRCVPISNHLYFYWYRQILGQKVEFLVSFYNNEISEKSEIFDDQFSVERPDGSNFTLKIRSTKLEDSAMYFCASRPPGQMNTEAFFGQGTRLTVV.

J is TRBJ1-6 and V is TRBV27, with unresolved D. The CDR3 runs to 11 residues. V gave up 7 bases and J gave up 7 bases, with 5 bases separating them. The germline CDR1 and CDR2 sequences are MNHEY and SMNVEV (reference sequence). The CDR3, as DNA: TGTGCCAGCACCTTCAATTCACCCCTCCACTTT. Translating gives CASTFNSPLHF.

CDR3 nucleotide sequence: TGTGCCAGCAGAACCATGAGTCCCTACGAGCAGTACTTC. Amino acids: CASRTMSPYEQYF. V and J are TRBV6-5 and TRBJ2-7, with no clear D. The CDR3 length is 13 residues. Germline V gene lookup returns CDR1 MNHEY and CDR2 SVGAGI. The V gene lost 6 bases and the J gene lost 2 bases, with 11 bases spanning the gap.

This clone came up a few times. The rearrangement links TRBV10-3 to TRBJ1-5, with 7 bases matching TRBD1. Trimming cost V 0 bases and J 7 bases; bases outside gene matches: 12. The CDR3 has 17 amino acids. Germline CDR1 reads ENHRY; CDR2 reads SYGVKD. In DNA, the CDR3 is TGTGCCATCAGTGAGTCGGCTTATGTAGGGGGCTGGCAGCCCCAGCATTTT. Translating it yields CAISESAYVGGWQPQHF.

The chain recombines TRBV4-1 with TRBJ1-2, with D unclear. The germline gives CDR1 MGHRA, CDR2 YSYEKL. V was shortened by 1 base and J by 3 bases, with 15 bases between the two germline ends. The CDR3 is made up of 16 amino acids. CDR3 loop: CASSQAPGGTYYGYTF. CDR3 coding DNA: TGCGCCAGCAGCCAAGCCCCGGGTGGCACTTACTATGGCTACACCTTC.

This clone was detected only once. J is TRBJ1-1 and V is TRBV2, with TRBD1 matching 9 bases. The CDR3 is 15 residues long. In germline, CDR1 is SNHLY, CDR2 FYNNEI. Losses at the gene ends were 1 base for V and 3 bases for J; bases not matched to a gene: 3. CDR3 DNA sequence: TGTGCCAGCAGTGAAGACAGGGGGCCGGACACTGAAGCTTTCTTT. Protein sequence: CASSEDRGPDTEAFF.

The chain joins TRBV10-3 to TRBJ1-1, with D possibly TRBD1 on 5 matching bases. The CDR3 has 13 amino acids. Germline lookup yields CDR1 ENHRY and CDR2 SYGVKD. Trimming cost V 7 bases and J 0 bases, with 9 bases left between them. CDR3: CAIIGTMNTEAFF. The DNA of the CDR3 is TGTGCCATCATCGGGACTATGAACACTGAAGCTTTCTTT.

CDR3 sequence: CASSLGWSPRNTGELFF. The DNA of the CDR3 is TGTGCCAGCAGCTTAGGTTGGTCCCCCAGGAACACCGGGGAGCTGTTTTTT. The V gene is TRBV7-8, the J gene TRBJ2-2; D is undetermined. The V end lost 1 base, the J end lost 1 base, and 13 bases lay between the germline ends. CDR1 is SGHVS and CDR2 is FQNEAQ in the germline V gene. CDR3 size: 17 residues.

This chain joins TRBV27 and TRBJ1-2, with 7 bases lining up with TRBD1. Germline-derived CDR1 and CDR2 are MNHEY and SMNVEV (reference sequence). The CDR3 has 15 amino acids. The trim removed 7 bases at V and 1 base at J, leaving 9 bases unmatched. CDR3 coding DNA: TGTGCCAGCAAAAAAACAGGGGCTGGTAACTATGGCTACACCTTC. Encoded protein: CASKKTGAGNYGYTF.